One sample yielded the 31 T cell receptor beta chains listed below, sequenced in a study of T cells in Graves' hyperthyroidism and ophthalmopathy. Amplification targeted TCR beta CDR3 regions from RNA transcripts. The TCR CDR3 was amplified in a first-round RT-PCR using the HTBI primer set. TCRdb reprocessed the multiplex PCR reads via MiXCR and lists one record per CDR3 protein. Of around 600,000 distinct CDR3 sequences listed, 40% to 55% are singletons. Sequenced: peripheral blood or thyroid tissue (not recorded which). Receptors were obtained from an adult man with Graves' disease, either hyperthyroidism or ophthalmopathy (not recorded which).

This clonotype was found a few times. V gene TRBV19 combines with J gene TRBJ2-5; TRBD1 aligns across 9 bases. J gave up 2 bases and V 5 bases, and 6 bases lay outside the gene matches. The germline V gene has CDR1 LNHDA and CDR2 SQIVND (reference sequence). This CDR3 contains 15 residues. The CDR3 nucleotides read TGTGCCAGTAGTGCCGGACAGGGGAGGCAAGAGACCCAGTACTTC. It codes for CASSAGQGRQETQYF.

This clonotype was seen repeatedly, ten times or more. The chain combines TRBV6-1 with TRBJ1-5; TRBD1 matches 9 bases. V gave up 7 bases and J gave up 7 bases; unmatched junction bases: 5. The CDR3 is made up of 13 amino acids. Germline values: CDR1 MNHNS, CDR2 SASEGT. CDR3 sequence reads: CASTGDREQPQHF. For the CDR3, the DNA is TGTGCCAGCACCGGGGACAGGGAGCAGCCCCAGCATTTT.

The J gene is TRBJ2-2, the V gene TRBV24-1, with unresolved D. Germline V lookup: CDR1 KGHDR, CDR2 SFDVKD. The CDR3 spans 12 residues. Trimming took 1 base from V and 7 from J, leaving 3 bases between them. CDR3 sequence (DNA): TGTGCCACCAGTGATTTCAGCGGGGAGCTGTTTTTT. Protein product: CATSDFSGELFF.

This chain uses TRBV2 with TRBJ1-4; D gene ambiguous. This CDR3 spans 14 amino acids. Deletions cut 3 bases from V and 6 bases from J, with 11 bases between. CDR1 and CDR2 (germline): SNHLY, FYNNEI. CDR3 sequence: CASSDLAEDEKLFF. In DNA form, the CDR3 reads TGTGCCAGCAGTGATCTAGCGGAAGATGAAAAACTGTTTTTT.

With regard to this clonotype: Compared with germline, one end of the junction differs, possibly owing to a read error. This CDR3 reads CSVSTGGLFF. CDR3 coding DNA: TGCAGCGTCTCCACCGGGGGGCTGTTTTTT. The genes are TRBV29-1 and TRBJ2-2, with D possibly being TRBD2 (6 bases). CDR1 SQVTM and CDR2 ANQGSEA come from the germline V gene. The CDR3 length is 10 residues.

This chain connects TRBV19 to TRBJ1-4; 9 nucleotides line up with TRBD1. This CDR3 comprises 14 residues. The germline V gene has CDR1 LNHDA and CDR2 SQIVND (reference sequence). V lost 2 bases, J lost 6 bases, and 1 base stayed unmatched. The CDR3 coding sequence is TGTGCCAGTAGTATAAGGACAGGGGATGAAAAACTGTTTTTT. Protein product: CASSIRTGDEKLFF.

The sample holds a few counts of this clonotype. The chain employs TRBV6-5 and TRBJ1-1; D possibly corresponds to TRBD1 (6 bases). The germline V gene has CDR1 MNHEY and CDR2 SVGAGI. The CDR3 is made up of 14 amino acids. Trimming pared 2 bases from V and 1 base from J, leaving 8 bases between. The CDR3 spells CASSYRGQNTEAFF. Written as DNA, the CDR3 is TGTGCCAGCAGTTACAGGGGACAGAACACTGAAGCTTTCTTT.

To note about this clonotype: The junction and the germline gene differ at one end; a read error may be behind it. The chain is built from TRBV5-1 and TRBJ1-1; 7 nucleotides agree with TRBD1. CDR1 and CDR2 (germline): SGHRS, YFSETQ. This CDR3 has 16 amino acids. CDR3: CATSVDRAIMNTEALF. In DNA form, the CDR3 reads TGCGCCACCTCCGTTGACAGGGCGATTATGAACACTGAAGCTCTCTTT. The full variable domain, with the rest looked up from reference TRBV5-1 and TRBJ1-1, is KAGVTQTPRYLIKTRGQQVTLSCSPISGHRSVSWYQQTPGQGLQFLFEYFSETQRNKGNFPGRFSGRQFSNSRSEMNVSTLELGDSALYLCATSVDRAIMNTEALFGQGTRLTVV.

CDR3 sequence (DNA): TGCAGTGCTCGGGAAGCTTTCTTT. Encoded protein: CSAREAFF. V gene TRBV20-1 combines with J gene TRBJ1-1; no reliable D call. The CDR3 spans 8 residues. Trimming took off 5 bases at V and 8 bases at J, with 3 bases between the two ends. From germline, CDR1 is DFQATT and CDR2 SNEGSKA (reference sequence).

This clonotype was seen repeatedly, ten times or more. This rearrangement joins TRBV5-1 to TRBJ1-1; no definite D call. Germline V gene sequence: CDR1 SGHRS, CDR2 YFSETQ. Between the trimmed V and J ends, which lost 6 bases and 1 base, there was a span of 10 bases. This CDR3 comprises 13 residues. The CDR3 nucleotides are TGCGCCAGCAAAGGAAAACAGAACACTGAAGCTTTCTTT. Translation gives CASKGKQNTEAFF.

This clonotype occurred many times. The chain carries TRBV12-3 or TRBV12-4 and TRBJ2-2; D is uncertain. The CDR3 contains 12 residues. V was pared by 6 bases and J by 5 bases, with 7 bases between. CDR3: CASRMWTGELFF. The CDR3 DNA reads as TGTGCCAGCAGGATGTGGACCGGGGAGCTGTTTTTT.

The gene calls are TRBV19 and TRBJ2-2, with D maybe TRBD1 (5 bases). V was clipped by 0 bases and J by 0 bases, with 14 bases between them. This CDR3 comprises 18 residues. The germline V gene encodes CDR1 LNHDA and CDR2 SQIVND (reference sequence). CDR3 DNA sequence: TGTGCCAGTAGTATAGATCTTAGGCCAGGGACGAACACCGGGGAGCTGTTTTTT. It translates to CASSIDLRPGTNTGELFF.

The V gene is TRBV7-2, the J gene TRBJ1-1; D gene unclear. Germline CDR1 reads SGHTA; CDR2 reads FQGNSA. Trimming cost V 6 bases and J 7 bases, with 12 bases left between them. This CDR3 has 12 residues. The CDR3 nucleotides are TGTGCCAGCAGTTATTTATTCGTTGAAGCTTTCTTT. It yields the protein CASSYLFVEAFF.

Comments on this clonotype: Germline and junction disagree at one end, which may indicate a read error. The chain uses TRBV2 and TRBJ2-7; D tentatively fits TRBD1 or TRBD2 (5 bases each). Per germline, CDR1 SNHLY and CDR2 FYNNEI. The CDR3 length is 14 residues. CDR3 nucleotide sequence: TGTGCCAGCCGTCCGGGACGGGGAATCTACGGGCAGTACTTC. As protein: CASRPGRGIYGQYF. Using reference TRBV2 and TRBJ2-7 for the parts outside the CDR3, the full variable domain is EPEVTQTPSHQVTQMGQEVILRCVPISNHLYFYWYRQILGQKVEFLVSFYNNEISEKSEIFDDQFSVERPDGSNFTLKIRSTKLEDSAMYFCASRPGRGIYGQYFGPGTRLTVT.

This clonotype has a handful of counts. CDR3 nucleotides: TGTGCCAGTAGTATGACAGGGGAACTATATGGCTACACCTTC. Its protein product is CASSMTGELYGYTF. The rearrangement uses TRBV19 and TRBJ1-2; 8 positions agree with TRBD1. Germline V CDR1 and CDR2: LNHDA, SQIVND (reference sequence). This CDR3 is 14 amino acids long. The V segment lost 3 bases and the J segment 5 bases; nucleotides outside the gene matches: 5.

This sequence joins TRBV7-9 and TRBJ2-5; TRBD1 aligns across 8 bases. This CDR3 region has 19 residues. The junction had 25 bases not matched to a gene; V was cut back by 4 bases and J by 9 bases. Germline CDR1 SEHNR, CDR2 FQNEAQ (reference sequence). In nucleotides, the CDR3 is TGTGCCAGCAGCTCCTTCAGGGGGCCGTGGGATAGCTACAATCAGCCCCAGTACTTC. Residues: CASSSFRGPWDSYNQPQYF.

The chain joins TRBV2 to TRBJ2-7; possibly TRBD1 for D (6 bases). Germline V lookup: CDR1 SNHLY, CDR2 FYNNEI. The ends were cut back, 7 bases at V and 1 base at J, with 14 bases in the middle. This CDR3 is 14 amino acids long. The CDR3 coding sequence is TGTGCCAGCAAGGATCAGGGGCCTTCCTACGAGCAGTACTTC. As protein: CASKDQGPSYEQYF.

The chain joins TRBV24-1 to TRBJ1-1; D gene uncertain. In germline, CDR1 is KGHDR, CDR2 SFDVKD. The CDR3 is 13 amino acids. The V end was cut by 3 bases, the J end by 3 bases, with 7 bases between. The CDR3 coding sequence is TGTGCCACCAGTGATCCCCGGGACACTGAAGCTTTCTTT. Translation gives CATSDPRDTEAFF.

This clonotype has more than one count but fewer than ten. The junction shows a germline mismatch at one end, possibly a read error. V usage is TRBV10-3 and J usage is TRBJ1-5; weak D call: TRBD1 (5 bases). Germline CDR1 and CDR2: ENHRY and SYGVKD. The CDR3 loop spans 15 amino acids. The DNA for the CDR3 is TGTGCCAGCAGTCTTGAGGGGAGCCCCGGTCAGCCCCAGCATTTT. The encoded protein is CASSLEGSPGQPQHF.

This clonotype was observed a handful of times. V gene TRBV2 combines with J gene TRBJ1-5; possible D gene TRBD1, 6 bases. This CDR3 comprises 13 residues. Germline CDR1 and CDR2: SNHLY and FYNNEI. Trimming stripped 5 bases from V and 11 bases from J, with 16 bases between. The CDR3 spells CASSLTGSWSQHF. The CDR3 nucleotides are TGTGCCAGCAGTTTGACAGGATCCTGGTCCCAGCATTTT.

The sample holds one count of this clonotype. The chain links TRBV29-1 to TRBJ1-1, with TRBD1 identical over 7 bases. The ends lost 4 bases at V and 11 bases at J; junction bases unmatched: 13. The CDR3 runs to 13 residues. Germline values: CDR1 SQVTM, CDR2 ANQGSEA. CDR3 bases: TGCAGCGTTGTTGACCATGACAGGGACGCTGCTTTCTTT. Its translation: CSVVDHDRDAAFF.

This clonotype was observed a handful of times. The CDR3 reads CASSVFGNQETQYF. DNA for the CDR3: TGTGCCAGCAGCGTTTTCGGGAACCAAGAGACCCAGTACTTC. The rearrangement links TRBV9 to TRBJ2-5; maybe TRBD2 (5 bases). CDR3 length: 14 residues. CDR1 and CDR2 (germline): SGDLS, YYNGEE. Trimming removed 2 bases at V and 0 bases at J, with 8 bases between.

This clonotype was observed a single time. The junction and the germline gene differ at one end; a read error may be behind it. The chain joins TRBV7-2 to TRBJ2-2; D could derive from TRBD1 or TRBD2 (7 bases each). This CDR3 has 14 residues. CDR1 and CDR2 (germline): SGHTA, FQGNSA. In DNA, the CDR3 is TGTGCCAGCAGCTGGGGGGAGGGGGCCGGGGGGCTGTTTTTT. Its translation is CASSWGEGAGGLFF.

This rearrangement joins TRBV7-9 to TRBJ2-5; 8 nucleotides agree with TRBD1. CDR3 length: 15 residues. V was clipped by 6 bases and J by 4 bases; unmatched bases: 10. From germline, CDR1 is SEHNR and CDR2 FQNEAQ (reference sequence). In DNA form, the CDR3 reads TGTGCCAGCAGATCCCCGCCAACAGGGGGAGAGACCCAGTACTTC. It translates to CASRSPPTGGETQYF.

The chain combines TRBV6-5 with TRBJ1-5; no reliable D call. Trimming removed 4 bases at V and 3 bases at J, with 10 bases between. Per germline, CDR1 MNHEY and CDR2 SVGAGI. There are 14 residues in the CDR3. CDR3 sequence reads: CASSFYGPNQPQHF. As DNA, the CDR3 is TGTGCCAGCAGTTTCTATGGGCCCAATCAGCCCCAGCATTTT.

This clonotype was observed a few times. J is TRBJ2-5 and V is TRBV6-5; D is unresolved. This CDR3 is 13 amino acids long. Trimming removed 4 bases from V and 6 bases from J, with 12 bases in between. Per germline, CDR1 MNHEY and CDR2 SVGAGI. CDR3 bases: TGTGCCAGCAGTTTATCTTCCACGAAGACCCAGTACTTC. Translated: CASSLSSTKTQYF.

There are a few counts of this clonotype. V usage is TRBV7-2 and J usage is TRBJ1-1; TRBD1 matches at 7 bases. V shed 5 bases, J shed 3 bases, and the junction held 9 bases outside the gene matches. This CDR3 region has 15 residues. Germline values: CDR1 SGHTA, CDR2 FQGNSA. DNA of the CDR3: TGTGCCAGCAGCCCGTCACAGGGGCTCTACACTGAAGCTTTCTTT. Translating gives CASSPSQGLYTEAFF.

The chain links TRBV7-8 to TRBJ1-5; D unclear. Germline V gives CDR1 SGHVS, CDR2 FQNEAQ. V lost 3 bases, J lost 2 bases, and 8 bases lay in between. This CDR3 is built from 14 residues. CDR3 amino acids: CASSLQLGNQPQHF. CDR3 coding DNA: TGTGCCAGCAGCTTGCAGTTAGGCAATCAGCCCCAGCATTTT.

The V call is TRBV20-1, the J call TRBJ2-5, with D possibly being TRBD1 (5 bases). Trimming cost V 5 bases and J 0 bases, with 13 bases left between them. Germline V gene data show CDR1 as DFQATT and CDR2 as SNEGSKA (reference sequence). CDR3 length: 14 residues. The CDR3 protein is CSAAYSTDQETQYF. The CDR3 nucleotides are TGCAGTGCTGCCTACTCGACAGACCAAGAGACCCAGTACTTC.

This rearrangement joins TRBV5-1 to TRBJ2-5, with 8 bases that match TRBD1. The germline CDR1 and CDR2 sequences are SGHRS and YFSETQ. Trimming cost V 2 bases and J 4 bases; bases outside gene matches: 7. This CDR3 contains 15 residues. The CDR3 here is CASSFKQGAGETQYF. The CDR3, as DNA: TGCGCCAGCAGCTTCAAGCAGGGGGCAGGAGAGACCCAGTACTTC.

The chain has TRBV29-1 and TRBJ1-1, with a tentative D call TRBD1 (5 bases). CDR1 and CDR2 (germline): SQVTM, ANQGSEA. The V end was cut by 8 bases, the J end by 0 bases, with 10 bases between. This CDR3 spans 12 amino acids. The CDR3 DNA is TGCAGCATAGGGACCGTGAACACTGAAGCTTTCTTT. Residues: CSIGTVNTEAFF.